Following are 2 T cell receptor beta chains from one sample sequenced in a study of blood T cell repertoires in COVID-19. The data were produced by immunoSEQ multiplex PCR, yet TCRdb's version contains in-frame clones alone and is incomplete. The data hold 350,000 to 450,000 clones, with 65% to 90% observed a single time. The source material was peripheral blood. Source of these receptors: a woman aged 55-69 years with COVID-19, enrolled during active disease.

The genes are TRBV29-1 and TRBJ2-7; 7 bases agree with TRBD2. The CDR3 contains 13 residues. With V trimmed by 4 bases and J by 7 bases, 10 bases remained unmatched. From germline, CDR1 is SQVTM and CDR2 ANQGSEA. The CDR3 DNA is TGCAGCGTTGGCGAGAGAGCGGGGAGAGAGCAGTACTTC. Residues: CSVGERAGREQYF.

As for this clone: Other nucleotide sequences in the sample specify the same CDR3. J is TRBJ1-1 and V is TRBV11-3; no definite D call. V lost 3 bases and J 5 bases, leaving 7 bases between the germline ends. Germline lookup yields CDR1 SGHNT and CDR2 YENEEA. The CDR3 covers 12 residues. The chain's CDR3 is CASSFSRTEAFF. The CDR3 coding sequence is TGTGCCAGCAGCTTCTCCCGGACTGAAGCTTTCTTT.